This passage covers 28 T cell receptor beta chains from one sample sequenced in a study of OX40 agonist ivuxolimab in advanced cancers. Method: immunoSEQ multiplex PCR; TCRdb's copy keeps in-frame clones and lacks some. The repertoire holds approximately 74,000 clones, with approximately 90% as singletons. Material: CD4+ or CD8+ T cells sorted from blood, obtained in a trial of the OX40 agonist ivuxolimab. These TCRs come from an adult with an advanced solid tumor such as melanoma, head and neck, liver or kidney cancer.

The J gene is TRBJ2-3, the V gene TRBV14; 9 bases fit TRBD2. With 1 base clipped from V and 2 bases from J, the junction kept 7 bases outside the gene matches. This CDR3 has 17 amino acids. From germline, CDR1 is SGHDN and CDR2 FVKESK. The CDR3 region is CASSQVVPSGVTDTQYF. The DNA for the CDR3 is TGTGCCAGCAGCCAAGTTGTTCCTAGCGGGGTCACAGATACGCAGTATTTT.

The CDR3 sequence is CASSPNPGYQETQYF. CDR3 coding DNA: TGTGCCAGCAGCCCAAACCCAGGGTACCAAGAGACCCAGTACTTC. The chain combines TRBV9 with TRBJ2-5; a weak D match, TRBD1 (5 bases). V dropped 4 bases and J dropped 0 bases, with 13 bases sitting between them. CDR3 length: 15 residues. CDR1 and CDR2 from the germline V gene are SGDLS and YYNGEE.

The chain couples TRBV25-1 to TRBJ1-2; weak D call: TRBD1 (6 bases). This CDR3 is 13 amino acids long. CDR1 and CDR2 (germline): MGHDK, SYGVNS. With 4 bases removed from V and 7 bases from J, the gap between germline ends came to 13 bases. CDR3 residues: CASSVTRGGGYTF. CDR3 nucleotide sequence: TGTGCCAGCAGTGTAACCAGGGGCGGTGGCTACACCTTC.

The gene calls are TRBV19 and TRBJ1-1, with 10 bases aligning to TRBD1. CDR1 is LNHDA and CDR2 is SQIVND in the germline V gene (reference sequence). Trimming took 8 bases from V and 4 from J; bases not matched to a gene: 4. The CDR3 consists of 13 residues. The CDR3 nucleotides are TGTGCCAGTCGGGACAGGGGAGTCACTGAAGCTTTCTTT. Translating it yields CASRDRGVTEAFF.

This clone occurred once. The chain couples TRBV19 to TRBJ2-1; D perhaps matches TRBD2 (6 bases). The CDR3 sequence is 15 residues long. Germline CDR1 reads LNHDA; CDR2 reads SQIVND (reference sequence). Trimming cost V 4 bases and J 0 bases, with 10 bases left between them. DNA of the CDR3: TGTGCCAGTAGTACCCGACTAGGCTCCTACAATGAGCAGTTCTTC. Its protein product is CASSTRLGSYNEQFF.

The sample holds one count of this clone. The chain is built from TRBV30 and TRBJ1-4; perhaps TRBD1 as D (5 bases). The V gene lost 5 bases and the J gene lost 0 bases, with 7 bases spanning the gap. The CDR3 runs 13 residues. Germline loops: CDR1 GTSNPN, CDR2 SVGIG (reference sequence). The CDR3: CAWATATNEKLFF. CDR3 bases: TGTGCCTGGGCGACAGCAACTAATGAAAAACTGTTTTTT.

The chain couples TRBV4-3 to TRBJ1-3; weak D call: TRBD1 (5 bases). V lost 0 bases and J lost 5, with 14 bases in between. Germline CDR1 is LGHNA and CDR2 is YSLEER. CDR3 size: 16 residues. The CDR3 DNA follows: TGCGCCAGCAGCCAAGATGAAGGGGCCATGAGAAACACCATATATTTT. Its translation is CASSQDEGAMRNTIYF.

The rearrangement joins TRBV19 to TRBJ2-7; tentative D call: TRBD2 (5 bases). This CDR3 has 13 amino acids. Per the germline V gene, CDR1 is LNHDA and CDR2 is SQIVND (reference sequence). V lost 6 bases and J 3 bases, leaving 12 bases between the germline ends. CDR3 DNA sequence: TGTGCCAGTAGCCCGGGAATAAACTACGAGCAGTACTTC. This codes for CASSPGINYEQYF.

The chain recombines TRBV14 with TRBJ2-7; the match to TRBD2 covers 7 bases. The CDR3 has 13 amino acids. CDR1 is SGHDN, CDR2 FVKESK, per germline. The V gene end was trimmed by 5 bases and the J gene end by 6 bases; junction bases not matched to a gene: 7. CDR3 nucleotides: TGTGCCAGCAGCTCCGGGGAGGGACCCGAGCAGTACTTC. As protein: CASSSGEGPEQYF.

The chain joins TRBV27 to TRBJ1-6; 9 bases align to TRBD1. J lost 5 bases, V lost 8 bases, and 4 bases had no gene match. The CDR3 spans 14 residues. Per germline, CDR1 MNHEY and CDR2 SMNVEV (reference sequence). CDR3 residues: CASGDRGNNSPLHF. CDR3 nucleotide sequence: TGTGCCAGCGGCGACAGGGGGAATAATTCACCCCTCCACTTT.

CDR3 in amino acids: CASSRGVMNTEAFF. The CDR3 DNA reads TGTGCCAGCAGCAGGGGTGTTATGAACACTGAAGCTTTCTTT. The rearrangement joins TRBV27 to TRBJ1-1; D is perhaps TRBD1 (6 bases). This CDR3 contains 14 residues. Trimming took 6 bases from V and 0 from J, leaving 11 bases between them. Germline CDR1 reads MNHEY; CDR2 reads SMNVEV (reference sequence).

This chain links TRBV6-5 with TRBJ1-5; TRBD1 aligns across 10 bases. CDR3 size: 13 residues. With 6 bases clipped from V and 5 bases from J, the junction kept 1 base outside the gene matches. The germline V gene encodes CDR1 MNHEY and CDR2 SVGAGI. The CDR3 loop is CASRGTGDQPQHF. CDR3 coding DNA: TGTGCCAGCAGGGGGACAGGGGATCAGCCCCAGCATTTT.

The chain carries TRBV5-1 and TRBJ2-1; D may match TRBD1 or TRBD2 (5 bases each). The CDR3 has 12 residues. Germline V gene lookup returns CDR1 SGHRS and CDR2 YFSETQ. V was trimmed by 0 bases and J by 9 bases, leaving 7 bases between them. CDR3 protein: CASSLEGTEQFF. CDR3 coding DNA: TGCGCCAGCAGCTTGGAAGGGACTGAGCAGTTCTTC.

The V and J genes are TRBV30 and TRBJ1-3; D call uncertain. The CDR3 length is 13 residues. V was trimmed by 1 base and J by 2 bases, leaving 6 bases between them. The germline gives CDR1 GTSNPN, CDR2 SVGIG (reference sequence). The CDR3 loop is CAWSEWPGNTIYF. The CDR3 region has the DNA TGTGCCTGGAGTGAGTGGCCTGGAAACACCATATATTTT.

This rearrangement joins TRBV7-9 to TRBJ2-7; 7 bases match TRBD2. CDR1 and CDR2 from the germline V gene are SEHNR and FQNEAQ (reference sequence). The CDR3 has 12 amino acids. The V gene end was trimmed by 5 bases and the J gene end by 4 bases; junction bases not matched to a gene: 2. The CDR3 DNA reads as TGTGCCAGCAGCCAACTAGCGTACGAGCAGTACTTC. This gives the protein CASSQLAYEQYF. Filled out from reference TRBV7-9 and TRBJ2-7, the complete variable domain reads DTGVSQNPRHKITKRGQNVTFRCDPISEHNRLYWYRQTLGQGPEFLTYFQNEAQLEKSRLLSDRFSAERPKGSFSTLEIQRTEQGDSAMYLCASSQLAYEQYFGPGTRLTVT.

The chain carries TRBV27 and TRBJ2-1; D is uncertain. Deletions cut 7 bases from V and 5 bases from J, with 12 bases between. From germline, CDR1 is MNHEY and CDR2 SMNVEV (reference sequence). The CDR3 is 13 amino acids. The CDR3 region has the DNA TGTGCCAGCACCCCTAAGTGGAACAATGAGCAGTTCTTC. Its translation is CASTPKWNNEQFF.

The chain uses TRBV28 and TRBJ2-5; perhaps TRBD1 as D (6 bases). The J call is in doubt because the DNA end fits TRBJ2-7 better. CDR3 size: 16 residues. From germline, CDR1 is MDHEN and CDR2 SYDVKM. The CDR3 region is CASSPGPTGPLYEQYF. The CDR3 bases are TGTGCCAGCAGCCCCGGCCCGACAGGACCCCTCTACGAGCAGTACTTC.

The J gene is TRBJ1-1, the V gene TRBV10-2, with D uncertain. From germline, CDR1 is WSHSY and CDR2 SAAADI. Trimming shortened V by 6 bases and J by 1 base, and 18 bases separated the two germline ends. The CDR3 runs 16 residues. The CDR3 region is CASRLQGRPSNTEAFF. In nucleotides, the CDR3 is TGCGCCAGCAGGTTACAAGGTAGACCGTCGAACACTGAAGCTTTCTTT.

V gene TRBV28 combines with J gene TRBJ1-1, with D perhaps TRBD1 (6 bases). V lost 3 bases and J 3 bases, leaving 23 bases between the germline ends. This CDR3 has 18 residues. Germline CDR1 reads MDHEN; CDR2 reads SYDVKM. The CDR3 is CASSFPIGQPIPYTEAFF. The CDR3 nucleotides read TGTGCCAGCAGTTTCCCGATTGGACAGCCGATACCCTACACTGAAGCTTTCTTT.

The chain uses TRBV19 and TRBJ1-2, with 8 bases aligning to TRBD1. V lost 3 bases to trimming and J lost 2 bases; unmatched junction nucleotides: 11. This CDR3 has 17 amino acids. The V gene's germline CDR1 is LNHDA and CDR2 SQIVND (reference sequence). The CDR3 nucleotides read TGTGCCAGTAGTATTTATTTATTGGACAGGGAGAACTATGGCTACACCTTC. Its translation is CASSIYLLDRENYGYTF.

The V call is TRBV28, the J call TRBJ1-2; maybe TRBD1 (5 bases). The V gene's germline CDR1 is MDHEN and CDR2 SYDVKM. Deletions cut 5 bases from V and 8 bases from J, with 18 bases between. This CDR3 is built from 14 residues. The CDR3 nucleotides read TGTGCCAGCAGTCCTGGGGGAGGGAGCAGCGGCTACACCTTC. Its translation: CASSPGGGSSGYTF.

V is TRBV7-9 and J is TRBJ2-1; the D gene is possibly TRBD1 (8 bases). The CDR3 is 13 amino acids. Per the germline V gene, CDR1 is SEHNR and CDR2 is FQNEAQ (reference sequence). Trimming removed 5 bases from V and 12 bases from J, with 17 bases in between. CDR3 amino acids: CASSLGTGGGQFF. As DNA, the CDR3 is TGTGCCAGCAGCCTTGGGACAGGCGGGGGGCAGTTCTTC.

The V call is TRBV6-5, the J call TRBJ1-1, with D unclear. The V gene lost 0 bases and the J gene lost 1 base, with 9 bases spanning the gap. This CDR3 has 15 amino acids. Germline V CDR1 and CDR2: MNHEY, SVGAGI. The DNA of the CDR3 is TGTGCCAGCAGTTACTCGGACGGTGGGAACACTGAAGCTTTCTTT. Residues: CASSYSDGGNTEAFF.

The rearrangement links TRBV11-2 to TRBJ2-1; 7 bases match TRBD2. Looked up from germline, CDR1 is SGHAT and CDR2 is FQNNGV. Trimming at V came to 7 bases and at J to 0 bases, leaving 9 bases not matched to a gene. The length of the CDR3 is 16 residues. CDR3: CASTRGGENSYNEQFF. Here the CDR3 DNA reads TGTGCCAGCACTAGGGGAGGGGAGAACTCCTACAATGAGCAGTTCTTC.

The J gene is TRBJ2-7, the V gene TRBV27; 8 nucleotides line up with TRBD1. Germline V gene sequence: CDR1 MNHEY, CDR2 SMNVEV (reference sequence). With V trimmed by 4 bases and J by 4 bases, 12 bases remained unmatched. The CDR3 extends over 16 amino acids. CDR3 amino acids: CASSWSDRGVGYEQYF. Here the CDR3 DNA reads TGTGCCAGCAGTTGGTCTGACAGGGGCGTAGGGTACGAGCAGTACTTC.

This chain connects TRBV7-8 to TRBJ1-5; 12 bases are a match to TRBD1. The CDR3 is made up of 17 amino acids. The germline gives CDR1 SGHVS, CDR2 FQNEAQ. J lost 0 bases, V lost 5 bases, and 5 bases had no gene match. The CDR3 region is CASSGGTGGYSNQPQHF. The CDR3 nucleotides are TGTGCCAGCAGCGGCGGGACAGGGGGCTATAGCAATCAGCCCCAGCATTTT.

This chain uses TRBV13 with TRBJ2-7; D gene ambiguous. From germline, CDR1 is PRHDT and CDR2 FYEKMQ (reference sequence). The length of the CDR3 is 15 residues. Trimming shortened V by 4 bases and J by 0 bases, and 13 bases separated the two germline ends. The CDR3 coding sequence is TGTGCCAGCAGCTCCCGCCAGGCCCCCTCCTACGAGCAGTACTTC. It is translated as CASSSRQAPSYEQYF.

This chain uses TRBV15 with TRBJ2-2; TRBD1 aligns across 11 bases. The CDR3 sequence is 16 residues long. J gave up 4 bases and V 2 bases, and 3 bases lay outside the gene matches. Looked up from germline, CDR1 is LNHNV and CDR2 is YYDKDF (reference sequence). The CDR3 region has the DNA TGTGCCACCAGCAGACCTGGGACAGGGGGCACCGGGGAGCTGTTTTTT. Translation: CATSRPGTGGTGELFF.